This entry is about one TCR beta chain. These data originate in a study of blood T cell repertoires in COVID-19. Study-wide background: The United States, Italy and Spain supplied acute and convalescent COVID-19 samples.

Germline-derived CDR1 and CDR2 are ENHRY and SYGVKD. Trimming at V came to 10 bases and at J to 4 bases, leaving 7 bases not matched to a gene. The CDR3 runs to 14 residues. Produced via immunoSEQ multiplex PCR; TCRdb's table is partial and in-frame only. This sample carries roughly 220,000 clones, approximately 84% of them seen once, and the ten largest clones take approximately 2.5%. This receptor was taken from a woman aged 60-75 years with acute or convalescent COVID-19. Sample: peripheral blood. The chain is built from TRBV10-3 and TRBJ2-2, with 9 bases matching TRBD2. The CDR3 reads CATVAGGLTGELFF. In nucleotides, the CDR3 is TGTGCCACCGTGGCGGGGGGGCTCACCGGGGAGCTGTTTTTT.